This TCR beta chain was retrieved from a study of molecular identifiers for immune sequencing clone quantification. Study conclusions and caveats: With a barcode shared among identical TCR molecules, highly expanded clone sizes could be underestimated. Clones that had above 20 RNA copies took up over 97% of effector molecules but under 1% in naive cells.

This clonotype was seen a handful of times. The antigen is unknown. With V trimmed by 5 bases and J by 2 bases, 3 bases remained unmatched. CDR3 length equals 15 residues. CDR1 and CDR2 from the germline V gene are MNHEY and SMNVEV (reference sequence). Naive CD8 T cells were sorted as CD8+CD4-CCR7+CD45RA+. Bulk libraries came from a prior protocol with listed TCR primers. TCRdb processed the PCR reads anew with MiXCR; each CDR3 protein has one entry. The sample comprises about 320,000 distinct CDR3 sequences, about 23% of which are singletons, and about 0.74% rests with the top ten. Sequenced sample: naive CD8+ T cells from blood, with Jurkat cell RNA spiked in. Specified subset: FACS-sorted CD8+CD4-CCR7+CD45RA+ naive T cells. This chain connects TRBV27 to TRBJ2-1; 10 bases map to TRBD2. The sequence was collected from a human donor in good health. Some libraries in this study had Jurkat cell RNA spiked in. The CDR3 DNA reads TGTGCCAGCAGTAATAGCGGGGGGCCCTACAATGAGCAGTTCTTC. The encoded protein is CASSNSGGPYNEQFF.